The 24 T cell receptor beta chains given below trace back to one sample, sequenced in a study of cytomegalovirus exposure and HLA in healthy donors. In the PCR, 60 Vbeta and 13 Jbeta primers were used. Assay used: immunoSEQ multiplex PCR; TCRdb lists only in-frame clones, some missing. The data contain 120,000 to 150,000 clones, roughly 80% of them singletons. The material sequenced was PBMCs. These receptors originate from a woman in her twenties or thirties in good health and CMV-seronegative.

This chain connects TRBV7-9 to TRBJ2-1; 9 nucleotides line up with TRBD1. The V and J ends lost 5 bases and 4 bases, in that order; junction bases with no gene match: 6. The germline gives CDR1 SEHNR, CDR2 FQNEAQ (reference sequence). The CDR3 runs 15 residues. CDR3 amino acids: CASSPDRGAYNEQFF. In DNA form, the CDR3 reads TGTGCCAGCAGCCCAGACAGGGGGGCTTACAATGAGCAGTTCTTC.

This chain connects TRBV29-1 to TRBJ1-1; no reliable D call. This CDR3 comprises 11 residues. V was trimmed by 3 bases and J by 11 bases, leaving 13 bases between them. The germline CDR1 and CDR2 sequences are SQVTM and ANQGSEA. CDR3: CSVDGSAGAFF. In DNA, the CDR3 is TGCAGCGTTGATGGGAGCGCGGGGGCTTTCTTT. The full variable domain, rest sourced from reference TRBV29-1 and TRBJ1-1, is SAVISQKPSRDICQRGTSLTIQCQVDSQVTMMFWYRQQPGQSLTLIATANQGSEATYESGFVIDKFPISRPNLTFSTLTVSNMSPEDSSIYLCSVDGSAGAFFGQGTRLTVV.

V usage is TRBV18 and J usage is TRBJ2-1; 10 bases line up with TRBD2. The CDR3 spans 19 residues. The ends lost 0 bases at V and 3 bases at J; junction bases unmatched: 11. Germline-derived CDR1 and CDR2 are KGHSH and LQKENI. The CDR3 DNA reads TGTGCCAGCTCACCACCGTTGGGGAGCGGGGGGGCCTTCTACAATGAGCAGTTCTTC. This gives the protein CASSPPLGSGGAFYNEQFF. The variable domain in full, with the rest retrieved from reference TRBV18 and TRBJ2-1, is NAGVMQNPRHLVRRRGQEARLRCSPMKGHSHVYWYRQLPEEGLKFMVYLQKENIIDESGMPKERFSAEFPKEGPSILRIQQVVRGDSAAYFCASSPPLGSGGAFYNEQFFGPGTRLTVL.

CDR3 DNA sequence: TGTGCCAGTAGTGGGGGGACAGGGGGCTTCGAGCAGTACTTC. The encoded protein is CASSGGTGGFEQYF. The chain recombines TRBV19 with TRBJ2-7; 12 nucleotides match TRBD1. Germline V gene sequence: CDR1 LNHDA, CDR2 SQIVND (reference sequence). J gave up 6 bases and V 5 bases, and 5 bases lay outside the gene matches. The CDR3 length is 14 residues.

The rearrangement links TRBV6-1 to TRBJ2-7, with D maybe TRBD1 (5 bases). V was clipped by 2 bases and J by 2 bases, with 10 bases between them. Germline CDR1 and CDR2: MNHNS and SASEGT. The CDR3 is 14 residues long. For the CDR3, the DNA is TGTGCCAGCAGTGAATGGGGCCAAACCTACGAGCAGTACTTC. Amino acids: CASSEWGQTYEQYF.

This chain uses TRBV30 with TRBJ1-2; TRBD1 might be the D (6 bases). V lost 4 bases and J lost 4, with 19 bases in between. This CDR3 has 15 amino acids. Germline values: CDR1 GTSNPN, CDR2 SVGIG (reference sequence). CDR3 in DNA: TGTGCCTGGACCCCACAAATAACAGGGTTCTATGGCTACACCTTC. It specifies CAWTPQITGFYGYTF.

The J gene is TRBJ1-2, the V gene TRBV11-3, with a weak D call TRBD1 (5 bases). The CDR3 loop spans 15 amino acids. V lost 4 bases, J lost 7 bases, and 19 bases lay in between. The V gene's germline CDR1 is SGHNT and CDR2 YENEEA. CDR3 sequence: CASSSLRGGPCGYTF. Written as DNA, the CDR3 is TGTGCCAGCAGCTCTCTTAGGGGAGGCCCTTGTGGCTACACCTTC.

The chain couples TRBV7-3 to TRBJ2-1; perhaps TRBD1 as D (6 bases). The germline V gene has CDR1 SGHTA and CDR2 FQGTGA. With 1 base removed from V and 5 bases from J, the gap between germline ends came to 18 bases. The CDR3 extends over 17 amino acids. The CDR3 DNA is TGTGCCAGCAGCTTAAGGGCTAACAGGGACCTTGACAATGAGCAGTTCTTC. Translated, it gives CASSLRANRDLDNEQFF. The entire variable domain, with the rest obtained from reference TRBV7-3 and TRBJ2-1, is as follows: GAGVSQTPSNKVTEKGKYVELRCDPISGHTALYWYRQSLGQGPEFLIYFQGTGAADDSGLPNDRFFAVRPEGSVSTLKIQRTERGDSAVYLCASSLRANRDLDNEQFFGPGTRLTVL.

The chain couples TRBV7-2 to TRBJ2-3; D may be TRBD2 (5 bases). The ends were cut back, 2 bases at V and 1 base at J, with 13 bases in the middle. The CDR3 is 16 amino acids. CDR1 and CDR2 from the germline V gene are SGHTA and FQGNSA. The CDR3 protein is CASSLFAGAGTDTQYF. The CDR3 coding sequence is TGTGCCAGCAGCTTATTTGCGGGCGCCGGCACAGATACGCAGTATTTT.

This chain connects TRBV27 to TRBJ2-7; 12 nucleotides line up with TRBD2. CDR3 length equals 14 residues. The V segment lost 7 bases and the J segment 7 bases; nucleotides outside the gene matches: 8. CDR1 is MNHEY and CDR2 is SMNVEV in the germline V gene (reference sequence). The CDR3 loop is CASTRLAGEREQYF. CDR3 DNA sequence: TGTGCCAGCACACGACTAGCGGGAGAAAGGGAGCAGTACTTC.

This chain uses TRBV20-1 with TRBJ2-7; TRBD2 matches 7 bases. The germline gives CDR1 DFQATT, CDR2 SNEGSKA (reference sequence). The V gene end was trimmed by 6 bases and the J gene end by 3 bases; junction bases not matched to a gene: 2. The CDR3 has 11 amino acids. In nucleotides, the CDR3 is TGCAGTGCCCTAGCGGACTACGAGCAGTACTTC. Translating it yields CSALADYEQYF.

This chain links TRBV5-1 with TRBJ2-5, with D uncertain. V was shortened by 2 bases and J by 0 bases, with 11 bases between the two germline ends. The CDR3 runs to 15 residues. Germline lookup yields CDR1 SGHRS and CDR2 YFSETQ. CDR3 in DNA: TGCGCCAGCAGCTTTCGCCCAGGTTACCAAGAGACCCAGTACTTC. Protein: CASSFRPGYQETQYF.

V usage is TRBV29-1 and J usage is TRBJ1-1, with no clear D. Trimming stripped 4 bases from V and 4 bases from J, with 13 bases between. CDR1 SQVTM and CDR2 ANQGSEA come from the germline V gene. This CDR3 comprises 13 residues. The CDR3 DNA reads TGCAGCGTTGTGAGGGCTGCCGGCACTGAAGCTTTCTTT. This sequence encodes CSVVRAAGTEAFF.

The V call is TRBV10-3, the J call TRBJ2-7; 9 bases align to TRBD1. This CDR3 contains 17 residues. CDR1 ENHRY and CDR2 SYGVKD come from the germline V gene. V gave up 8 bases and J gave up 4 bases; unmatched junction bases: 18. The CDR3 spells CAIDNRGGQGKSYEQYF. In DNA, the CDR3 is TGTGCCATCGATAACCGCGGCGGACAGGGGAAGTCGTACGAGCAGTACTTC.

This clone occurred once. The gene calls are TRBV19 and TRBJ1-6; tentatively, D is TRBD1 (6 bases). The CDR3 has 14 amino acids. The germline V and J ends were trimmed by 5 bases and 5 bases, with 10 bases remaining between them. Germline V gene data show CDR1 as LNHDA and CDR2 as SQIVND (reference sequence). Written as DNA, the CDR3 is TGTGCCAGTAGTCGCCGGGACAATAATTCACCCCTCCACTTT. Protein: CASSRRDNNSPLHF.

The chain couples TRBV7-2 to TRBJ2-7; D is unresolved. Trimming took off 2 bases at V and 7 bases at J, with 9 bases between the two ends. Per germline, CDR1 SGHTA and CDR2 FQGNSA. The CDR3 is 12 amino acids. DNA of the CDR3: TGTGCCAGCAGCTTATGGATGCGGGAGCAGTACTTC. Protein product: CASSLWMREQYF.

This chain connects TRBV27 to TRBJ2-3, with TRBD2 as a possible D gene (7 bases). Trimming left V 6 bases short and J 3 bases short, with 13 bases between. The germline gives CDR1 MNHEY, CDR2 SMNVEV (reference sequence). The CDR3 spans 14 residues. CDR3 sequence: CASRRRGPTDTQYF. In DNA, the CDR3 is TGTGCCAGCAGGCGGCGGGGGCCTACAGATACGCAGTATTTT.

The rearrangement joins TRBV6-6 to TRBJ1-5; 7 bases align to TRBD1. Germline V lookup: CDR1 MNHNY, CDR2 SVGAGI (reference sequence). This CDR3 comprises 14 residues. After removal of 4 bases from V and 4 bases from J, the junction contained 4 bases not matched to a gene. CDR3 sequence (DNA): TGTGCCAGCAGTTCGACAGGGATTAATCAGCCCCAGCATTTT. Translated: CASSSTGINQPQHF.

The CDR3 spells CASSYSTGTPETQYF. The CDR3 bases are TGTGCCAGCAGTTACTCCACCGGTACCCCAGAGACCCAGTACTTC. The V gene is TRBV6-5, the J gene TRBJ2-5; D is ambiguous. This CDR3 is built from 15 residues. Trimming stripped 0 bases from V and 4 bases from J, with 12 bases between. Looked up from germline, CDR1 is MNHEY and CDR2 is SVGAGI.

The rearrangement joins TRBV4-3 to TRBJ2-7; 11 bases are shared with TRBD1. This CDR3 comprises 14 residues. Germline CDR1 LGHNA, CDR2 YSLEER. V shed 2 bases and J 6 bases; nucleotides not matched to a gene: 3. The CDR3 region has the DNA TGCGCCAGCAGCCAAAGGACAGGGGGCGGCGAGCAGTACTTC. Translation gives CASSQRTGGGEQYF.

The chain is built from TRBV14 and TRBJ2-7; tentative D call: TRBD1 (6 bases). CDR3 length equals 15 residues. Germline CDR1 and CDR2: SGHDN and FVKESK. Between the trimmed V and J ends, which lost 4 bases and 0 bases, there was a span of 13 bases. The CDR3 sequence is CASSLRTDPSYEQYF. The CDR3 nucleotides read TGTGCCAGCAGCCTCCGGACAGATCCCTCCTACGAGCAGTACTTC. The variable domain in full, completed from reference TRBV14 and TRBJ2-7, reads EAGVTQFPSHSVIEKGQTVTLRCDPISGHDNLYWYRRVMGKEIKFLLHFVKESKQDESGMPNNRFLAERTGGTYSTLKVQPAELEDSGVYFCASSLRTDPSYEQYFGPGTRLTVT.

The chain couples TRBV7-6 to TRBJ2-5; D is unclear. V was cut by 4 bases and J by 6 bases, with 15 bases left in between. The CDR3 is made up of 14 amino acids. Germline V lookup: CDR1 SGHVS, CDR2 FNYEAQ. The CDR3 sequence is CASSSPMGEKTQYF. The CDR3 DNA sequence: TGTGCCAGCAGCTCCCCAATGGGCGAAAAGACCCAGTACTTC. The whole variable domain, remainder taken from reference TRBV7-6 and TRBJ2-5, is GAGVSQSPRYKVTKRGQDVALRCDPISGHVSLYWYRQALGQGPEFLTYFNYEAQQDKSGLPNDRFSAERPEGSISTLTIQRTEQRDSAMYRCASSSPMGEKTQYFGPGTRLLVL.

This sequence joins TRBV13 and TRBJ2-3; weak D call: TRBD2 (6 bases). Germline-derived CDR1 and CDR2 are PRHDT and FYEKMQ (reference sequence). Trimming took off 4 bases at V and 5 bases at J, with 19 bases between the two ends. The CDR3 has 16 amino acids. The chain's CDR3 is CASSSQRWGGEDTQYF. Here the CDR3 DNA reads TGTGCCAGCAGCTCCCAACGTTGGGGCGGGGAAGATACGCAGTATTTT.

The genes are TRBV2 and TRBJ2-1; 7 bases are a match to TRBD1. Germline V gives CDR1 SNHLY, CDR2 FYNNEI. The CDR3 contains 16 residues. Losses at the gene ends were 5 bases for V and 6 bases for J; bases not matched to a gene: 13. The CDR3 here is CASSPPQTGPGNEQFF. For the CDR3, the DNA is TGTGCCAGCAGTCCACCTCAGACAGGGCCAGGCAATGAGCAGTTCTTC.